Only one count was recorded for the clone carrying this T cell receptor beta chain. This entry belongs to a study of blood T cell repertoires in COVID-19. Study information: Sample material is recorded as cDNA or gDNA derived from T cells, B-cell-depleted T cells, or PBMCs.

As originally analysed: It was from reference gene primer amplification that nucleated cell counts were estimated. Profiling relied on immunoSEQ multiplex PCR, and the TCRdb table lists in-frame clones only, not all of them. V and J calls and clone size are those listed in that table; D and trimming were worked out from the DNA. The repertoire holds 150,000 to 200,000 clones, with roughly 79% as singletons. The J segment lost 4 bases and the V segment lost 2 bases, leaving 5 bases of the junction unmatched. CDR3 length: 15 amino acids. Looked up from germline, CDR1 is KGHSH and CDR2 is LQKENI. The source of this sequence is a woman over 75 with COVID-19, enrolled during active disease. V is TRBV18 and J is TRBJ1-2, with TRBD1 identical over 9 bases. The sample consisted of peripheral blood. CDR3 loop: CASSPGQGKSYGYTF. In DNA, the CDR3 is TGTGCCAGCTCACCAGGACAGGGGAAAAGCTATGGCTACACCTTC.